This T cell receptor beta chain was sequenced during a study of blood T cell repertoires in COVID-19. The overall study: Researchers got acute and convalescent COVID-19 samples from the United States, Italy and Spain. T cells, B-cell-depleted T cells, or PBMCs provided the cDNA or gDNA that served as material.

CDR3 size: 13 residues. V shed 5 bases, J shed 5 bases, and the junction held 5 bases outside the gene matches. Germline loops: CDR1 MNHEY, CDR2 SMNVEV (reference sequence). Per the study methods: Amplification of reference gene primers provided the estimated nucleated cell counts. Profiled with immunoSEQ multiplex PCR; TCRdb holds only in-frame clones, not every one. For V, J and clone size, that table is used; D and trimming come from the DNA. This sample carries approximately 240,000 clones, about 88% of them seen once, and the ten largest clones take 2.1%. The receptor's source is a woman aged 40 to 49 who had recovered from COVID-19. Source material: peripheral blood. The chain has TRBV27 and TRBJ1-1; TRBD1 matches 7 bases. The CDR3 reads CASSPRQGTEAFF. The CDR3 DNA follows: TGTGCCAGCAGTCCCAGACAGGGAACTGAAGCTTTCTTT.